This T cell receptor beta chain stems from a study of blood T cell repertoires in COVID-19. TCRdb's table, derived via immunoSEQ multiplex PCR, lists solely in-frame clones and lacks some. The sample carries around 250,000 clones, 88% recorded once. The Seattle site enrolled patients during active infection and followed them longitudinally. Per germline, CDR1 SNHLY and CDR2 FYNNEI. The CDR3 consists of 13 residues. Trimming cost V 3 bases and J 8 bases, with 10 bases left between them. The TCR originated in a woman between 65 and 79 years old with COVID-19, enrolled during active disease. Sequenced material: peripheral blood. The genes are TRBV2 and TRBJ1-4; D not resolved. Written as DNA, the CDR3 is TGTGCCAGCAGTGAGGTTTGGGAGGAAAAACTGTTTTTT. Translated: CASSEVWEEKLFF.